The clone carrying this T cell receptor beta chain has only a few counts. Construction of the TCRbeta library involved unique molecular identifiers. TCRdb reanalysed the PCR reads using MiXCR and keeps one entry per CDR3 protein. This table has approximately 500,000 distinct CDR3 sequences, roughly 27% appearing once. This record belongs to a study of T-cell reconstitution after alpha-beta-depleted transplantation in children. Sample: PBMCs, taken before TCRalphabeta/CD19-depleted stem cell transplant. The TCR was taken from a boy younger than two with Wiskott-Aldrich syndrome, due to receive a stem cell transplant.

As DNA, the CDR3 is TGTGCCAGCAGCCCACAGAGGGGGACAGGGCTGAACACTGAAGCTTTCTTT. Protein sequence: CASSPQRGTGLNTEAFF. The chain carries TRBV9 and TRBJ1-1, with 9 bases matching TRBD1. The CDR3 consists of 17 residues. Germline V CDR1 and CDR2: SGDLS, YYNGEE. V gave up 4 bases and J gave up 0 bases; unmatched junction bases: 10.